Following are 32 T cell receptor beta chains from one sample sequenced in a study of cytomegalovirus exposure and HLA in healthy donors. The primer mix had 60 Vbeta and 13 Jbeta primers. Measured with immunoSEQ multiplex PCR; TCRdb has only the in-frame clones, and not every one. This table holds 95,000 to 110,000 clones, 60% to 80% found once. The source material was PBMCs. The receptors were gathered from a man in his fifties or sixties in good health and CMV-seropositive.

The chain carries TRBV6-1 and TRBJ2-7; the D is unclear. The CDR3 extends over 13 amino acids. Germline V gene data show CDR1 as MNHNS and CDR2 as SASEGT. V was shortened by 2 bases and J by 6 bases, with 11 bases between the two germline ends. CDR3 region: CASSESVTTEQYF. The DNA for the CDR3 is TGTGCCAGCAGTGAATCAGTAACTACCGAGCAGTACTTC.

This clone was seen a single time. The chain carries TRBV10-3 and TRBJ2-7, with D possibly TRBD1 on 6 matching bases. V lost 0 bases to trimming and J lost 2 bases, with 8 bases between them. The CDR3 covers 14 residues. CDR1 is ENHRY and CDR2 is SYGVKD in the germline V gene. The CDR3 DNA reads TGTGCCATCAGTGAGTCGAGACAGGCCTACGAGCAGTACTTC. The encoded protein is CAISESRQAYEQYF.

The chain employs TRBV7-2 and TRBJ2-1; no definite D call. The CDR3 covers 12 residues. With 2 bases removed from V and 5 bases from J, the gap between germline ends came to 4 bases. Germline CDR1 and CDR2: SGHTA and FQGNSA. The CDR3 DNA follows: TGTGCCAGCAGCTTAAGCCACAATGAGCAGTTCTTC. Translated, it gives CASSLSHNEQFF.

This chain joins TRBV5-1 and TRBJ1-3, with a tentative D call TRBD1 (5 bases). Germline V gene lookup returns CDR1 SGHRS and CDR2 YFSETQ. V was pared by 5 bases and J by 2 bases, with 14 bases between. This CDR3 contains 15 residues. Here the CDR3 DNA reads TGCGCCAGCAGACGGGACTTTGCTCCTGGAAACACCATATATTTT. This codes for CASRRDFAPGNTIYF.

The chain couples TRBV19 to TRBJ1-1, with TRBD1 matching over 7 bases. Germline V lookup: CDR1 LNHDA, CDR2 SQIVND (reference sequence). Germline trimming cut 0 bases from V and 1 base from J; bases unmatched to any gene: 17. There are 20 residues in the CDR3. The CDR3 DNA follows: TGTGCCAGTAGTATAGATACCTCTTGGACCGAAAAGGGGGCGAACACTGAAGCTTTCTTT. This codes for CASSIDTSWTEKGANTEAFF.

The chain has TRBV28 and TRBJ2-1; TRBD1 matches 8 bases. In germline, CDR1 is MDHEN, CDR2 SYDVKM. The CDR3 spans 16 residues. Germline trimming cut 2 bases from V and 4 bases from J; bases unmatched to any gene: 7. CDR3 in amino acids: CASSLPGTGEYNEQFF. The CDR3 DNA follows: TGTGCCAGCAGTTTACCCGGGACAGGCGAATACAATGAGCAGTTCTTC.

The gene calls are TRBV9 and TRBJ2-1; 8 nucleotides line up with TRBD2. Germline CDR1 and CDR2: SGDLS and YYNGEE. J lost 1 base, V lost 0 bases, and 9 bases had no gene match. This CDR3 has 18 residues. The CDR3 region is CASSVVGSGGVSYNEQFF. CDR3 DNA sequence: TGTGCCAGCAGCGTAGTTGGGAGCGGGGGTGTTTCCTACAATGAGCAGTTCTTC.

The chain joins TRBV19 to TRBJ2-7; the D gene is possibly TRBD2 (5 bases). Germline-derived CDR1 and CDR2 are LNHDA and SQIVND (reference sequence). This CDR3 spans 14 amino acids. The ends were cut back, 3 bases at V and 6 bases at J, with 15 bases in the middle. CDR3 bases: TGTGCCAGTAGTATCTTGGACCAGCGGACCGAGCAGTACTTC. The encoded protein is CASSILDQRTEQYF.

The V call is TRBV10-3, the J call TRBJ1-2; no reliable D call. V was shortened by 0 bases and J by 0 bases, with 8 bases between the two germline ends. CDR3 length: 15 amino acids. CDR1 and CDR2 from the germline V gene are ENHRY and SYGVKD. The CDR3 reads CAISESGGTNYGYTF. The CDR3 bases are TGTGCCATCAGTGAGTCGGGCGGGACTAACTATGGCTACACCTTC.

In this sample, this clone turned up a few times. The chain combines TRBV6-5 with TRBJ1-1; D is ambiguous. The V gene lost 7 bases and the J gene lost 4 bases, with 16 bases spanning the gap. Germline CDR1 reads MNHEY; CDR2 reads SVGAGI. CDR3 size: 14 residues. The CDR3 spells CASTPGLEGTEAFF. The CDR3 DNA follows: TGTGCCAGCACCCCGGGCCTCGAGGGCACTGAAGCTTTCTTT.

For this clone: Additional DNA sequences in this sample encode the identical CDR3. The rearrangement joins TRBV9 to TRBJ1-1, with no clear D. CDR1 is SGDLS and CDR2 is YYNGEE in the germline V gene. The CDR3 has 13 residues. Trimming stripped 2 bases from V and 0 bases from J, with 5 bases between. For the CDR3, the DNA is TGTGCCAGCAGCGTTGCGGTGAACACTGAAGCTTTCTTT. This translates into CASSVAVNTEAFF.

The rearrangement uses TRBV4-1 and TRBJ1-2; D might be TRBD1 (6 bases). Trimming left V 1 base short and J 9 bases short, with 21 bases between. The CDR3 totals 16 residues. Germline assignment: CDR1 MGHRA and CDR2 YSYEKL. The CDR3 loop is CASSQGLFDRSGSYTF. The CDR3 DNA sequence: TGCGCCAGCAGCCAAGGCCTTTTCGACAGGTCCGGGAGCTACACCTTC.

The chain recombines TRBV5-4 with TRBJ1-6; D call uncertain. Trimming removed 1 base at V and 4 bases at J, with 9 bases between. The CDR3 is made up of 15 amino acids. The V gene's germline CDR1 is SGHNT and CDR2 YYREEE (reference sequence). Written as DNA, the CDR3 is TGTGCCAGCAGCTTGTCGGGGTCTTATAATTCACCCCTCCACTTT. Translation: CASSLSGSYNSPLHF.

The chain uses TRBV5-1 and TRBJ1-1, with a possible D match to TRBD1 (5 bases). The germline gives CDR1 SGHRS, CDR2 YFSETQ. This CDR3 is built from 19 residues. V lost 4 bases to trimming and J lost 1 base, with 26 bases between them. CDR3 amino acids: CASSDYSGGKRGPNTEAFF. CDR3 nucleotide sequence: TGCGCCAGCAGCGACTATTCGGGGGGAAAACGAGGGCCGAACACTGAAGCTTTCTTT.

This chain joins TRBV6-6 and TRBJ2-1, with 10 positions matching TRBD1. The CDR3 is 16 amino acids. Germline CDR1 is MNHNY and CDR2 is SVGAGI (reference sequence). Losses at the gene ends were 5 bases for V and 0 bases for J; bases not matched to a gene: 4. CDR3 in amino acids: CASSRDRGASYNEQFF. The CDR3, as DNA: TGTGCCAGCAGTCGGGACAGGGGAGCCTCCTACAATGAGCAGTTCTTC.

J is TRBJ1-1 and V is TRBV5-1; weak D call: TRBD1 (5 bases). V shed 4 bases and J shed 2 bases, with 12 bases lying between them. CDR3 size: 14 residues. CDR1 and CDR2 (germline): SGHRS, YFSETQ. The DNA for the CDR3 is TGCGCCAGCAGCAGTCTCGGGGGTAACACTGAAGCTTTCTTT. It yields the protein CASSSLGGNTEAFF.

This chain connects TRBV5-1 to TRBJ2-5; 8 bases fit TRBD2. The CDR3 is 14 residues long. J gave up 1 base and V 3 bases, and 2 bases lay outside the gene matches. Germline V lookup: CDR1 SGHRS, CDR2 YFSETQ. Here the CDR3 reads CASSSGRGQETQYF. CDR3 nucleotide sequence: TGCGCCAGCAGCTCCGGGAGGGGCCAAGAGACCCAGTACTTC.

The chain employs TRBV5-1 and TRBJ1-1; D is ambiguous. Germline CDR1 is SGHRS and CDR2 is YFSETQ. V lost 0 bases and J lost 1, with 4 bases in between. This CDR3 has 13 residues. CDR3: CASSLAENTEAFF. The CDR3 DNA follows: TGCGCCAGCAGCTTGGCAGAGAACACTGAAGCTTTCTTT.

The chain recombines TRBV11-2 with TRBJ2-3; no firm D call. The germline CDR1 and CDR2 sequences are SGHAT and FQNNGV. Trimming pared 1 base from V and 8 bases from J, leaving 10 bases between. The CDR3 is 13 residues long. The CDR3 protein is CASSLATQVTQYF. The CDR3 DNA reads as TGTGCCAGCAGCTTAGCTACGCAGGTTACGCAGTATTTT. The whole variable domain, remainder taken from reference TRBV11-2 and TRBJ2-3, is EAGVAQSPRYKIIEKRQSVAFWCNPISGHATLYWYQQILGQGPKLLIQFQNNGVVDDSQLPKDRFSAERLKGVDSTLKIQPAKLEDSAVYLCASSLATQVTQYFGPGTRLTVL.

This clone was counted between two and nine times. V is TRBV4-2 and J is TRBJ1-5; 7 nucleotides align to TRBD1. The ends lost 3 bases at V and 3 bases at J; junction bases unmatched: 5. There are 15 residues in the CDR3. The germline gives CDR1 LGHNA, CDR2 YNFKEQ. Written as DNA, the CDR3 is TGTGCCAGCAGCCACCGAGGACAGGACAATCAGCCCCAGCATTTT. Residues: CASSHRGQDNQPQHF.

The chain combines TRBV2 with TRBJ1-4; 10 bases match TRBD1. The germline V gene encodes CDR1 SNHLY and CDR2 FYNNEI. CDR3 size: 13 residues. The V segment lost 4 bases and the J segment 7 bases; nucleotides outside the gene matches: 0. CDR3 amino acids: CASSGTGGEKLFF. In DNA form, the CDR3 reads TGTGCCAGCAGTGGGACAGGGGGTGAAAAACTGTTTTTT.

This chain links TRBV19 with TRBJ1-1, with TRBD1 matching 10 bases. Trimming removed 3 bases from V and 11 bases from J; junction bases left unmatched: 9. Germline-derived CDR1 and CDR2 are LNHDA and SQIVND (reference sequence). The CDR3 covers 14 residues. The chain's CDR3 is CASSMGQGPIPAFF. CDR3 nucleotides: TGTGCCAGTAGTATGGGACAGGGGCCTATTCCGGCTTTCTTT.

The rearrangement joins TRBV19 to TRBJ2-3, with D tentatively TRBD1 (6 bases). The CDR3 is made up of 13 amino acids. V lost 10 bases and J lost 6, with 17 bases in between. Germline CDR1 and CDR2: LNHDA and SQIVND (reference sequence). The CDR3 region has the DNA TGTGCCATCGGGACACCTCGAGGGGATACGCAGTATTTT. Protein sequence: CAIGTPRGDTQYF.

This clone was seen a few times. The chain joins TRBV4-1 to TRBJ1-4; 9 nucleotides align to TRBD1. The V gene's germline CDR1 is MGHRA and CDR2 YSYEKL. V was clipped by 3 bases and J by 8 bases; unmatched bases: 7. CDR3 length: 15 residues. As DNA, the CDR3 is TGCGCCAGCAGCCAGTCGGGACAGGGAAGGGAAAAACTGTTTTTT. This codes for CASSQSGQGREKLFF.

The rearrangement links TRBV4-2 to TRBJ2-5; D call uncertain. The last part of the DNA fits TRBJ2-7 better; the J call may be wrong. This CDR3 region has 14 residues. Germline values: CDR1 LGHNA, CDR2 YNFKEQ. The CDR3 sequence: CASSQERNSYEQYF. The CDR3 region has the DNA TGTGCCAGCAGCCAAGAGAGGAACTCCTACGAGCAGTACTTC.

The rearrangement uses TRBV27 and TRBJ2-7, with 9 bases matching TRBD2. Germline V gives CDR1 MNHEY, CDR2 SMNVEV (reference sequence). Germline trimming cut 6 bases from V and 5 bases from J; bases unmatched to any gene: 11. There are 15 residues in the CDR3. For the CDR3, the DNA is TGTGCCAGCAGGCCCGAGGGGCGGGGGGGCCACGAGCAGTACTTC. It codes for CASRPEGRGGHEQYF.

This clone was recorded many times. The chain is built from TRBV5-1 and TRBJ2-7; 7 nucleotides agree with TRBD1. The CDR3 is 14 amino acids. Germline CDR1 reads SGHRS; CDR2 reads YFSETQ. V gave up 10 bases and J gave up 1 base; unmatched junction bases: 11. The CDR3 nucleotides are TGCGCCTCCACCAGGGGGTCTAGTTCCTACGAGCAGTACTTC. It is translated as CASTRGSSSYEQYF.

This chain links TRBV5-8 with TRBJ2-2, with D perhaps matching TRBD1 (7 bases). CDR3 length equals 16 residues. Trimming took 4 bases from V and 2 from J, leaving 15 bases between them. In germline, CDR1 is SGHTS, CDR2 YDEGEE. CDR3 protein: CASSRGTDLNTGELFF. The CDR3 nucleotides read TGTGCCAGCAGCCGCGGGACAGATCTTAACACCGGGGAGCTGTTTTTT.

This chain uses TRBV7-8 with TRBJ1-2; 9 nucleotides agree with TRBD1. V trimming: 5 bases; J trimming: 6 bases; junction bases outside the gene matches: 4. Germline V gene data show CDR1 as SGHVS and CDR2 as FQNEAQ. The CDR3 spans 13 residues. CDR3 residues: CASSPRTGDGYTF. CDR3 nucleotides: TGTGCCAGCAGCCCCCGGACAGGGGATGGCTACACCTTC.

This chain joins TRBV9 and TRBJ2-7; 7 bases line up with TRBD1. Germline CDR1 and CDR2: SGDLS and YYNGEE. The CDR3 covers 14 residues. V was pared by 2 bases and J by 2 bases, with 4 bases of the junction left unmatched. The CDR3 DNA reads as TGTGCCAGCAGCGTGGGACAGACTACCTACGAGCAGTACTTC. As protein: CASSVGQTTYEQYF.

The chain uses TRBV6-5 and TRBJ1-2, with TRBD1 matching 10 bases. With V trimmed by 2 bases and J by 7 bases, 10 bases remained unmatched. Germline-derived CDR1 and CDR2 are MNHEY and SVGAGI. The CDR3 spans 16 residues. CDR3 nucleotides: TGTGCCAGCAGTTACCCACCGGGACAGGGGCGTGGTGGCTACACCTTC. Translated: CASSYPPGQGRGGYTF.

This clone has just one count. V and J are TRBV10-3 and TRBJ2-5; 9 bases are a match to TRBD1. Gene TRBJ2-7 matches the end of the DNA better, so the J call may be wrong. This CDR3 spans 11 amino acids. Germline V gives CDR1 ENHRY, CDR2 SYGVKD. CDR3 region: CASRTGDEQYF. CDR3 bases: TGTGCCAGTAGGACAGGGGACGAGCAGTACTTC.